Listed here are 19 T cell receptor beta chains from one sample, sequenced in a study of blood T cell repertoires in COVID-19. Only in-frame clones appear in the TCRdb table, and some are missing; sequencing was by immunoSEQ multiplex PCR. In the table there are about 160,000 clones, 81% of which are singletons. Sequencing was carried out using peripheral blood. The source of these receptors is a man between 60 and 70 years old with active or convalescent COVID-19.

This clone occurred a few times. The chain uses TRBV6-5 and TRBJ1-2; TRBD1 matches at 8 bases. Germline CDR1 and CDR2: MNHEY and SVGAGI. V shed 5 bases and J 0 bases; nucleotides not matched to a gene: 5. CDR3 size: 15 residues. The CDR3 spells CASSTPDRANYGYTF. The CDR3 DNA is TGTGCCAGCAGTACGCCGGACAGGGCTAACTATGGCTACACCTTC.

The V call is TRBV6-5, the J call TRBJ2-2, with 8 bases that match TRBD1. Trimming at V came to 7 bases and at J to 1 base, leaving 5 bases not matched to a gene. The CDR3 extends over 15 amino acids. Germline values: CDR1 MNHEY, CDR2 SVGAGI. CDR3 nucleotides: TGTGCCAGCAAAATGACAGGGGTGAACACCGGGGAGCTGTTTTTT. Its translation: CASKMTGVNTGELFF.

This clone was recorded at least ten times. CDR3 sequence reads: CAAAGQAYGYTF. The CDR3 bases are TGTGCCGCTGCGGGACAGGCCTATGGCTACACCTTC. This rearrangement joins TRBV10-3 to TRBJ1-2, with 8 bases aligning to TRBD1. V was pared by 11 bases and J by 4 bases, with 6 bases of the junction left unmatched. This CDR3 has 12 residues. CDR1 is ENHRY, CDR2 SYGVKD, per germline.

V usage is TRBV12-3 or TRBV12-4 and J usage is TRBJ1-2; 10 positions match TRBD1. The CDR3 runs to 13 residues. V shed 6 bases, J shed 8 bases, and the junction held 6 bases outside the gene matches. Here the CDR3 DNA reads TGTGCCAGCAGGGACAGGGGGTGGGGAGGCTACACCTTC. Protein product: CASRDRGWGGYTF.

The chain combines TRBV28 with TRBJ2-7; possible D gene TRBD2, 6 bases. The CDR3 has 12 amino acids. V was shortened by 5 bases and J by 7 bases, with 12 bases between the two germline ends. Germline V lookup: CDR1 MDHEN, CDR2 SYDVKM. CDR3 region: CASSGGLREQYF. DNA for the CDR3: TGTGCCAGCAGTGGGGGACTTAGGGAGCAGTACTTC.

This CDR3 reads CAISASQGGAEAFF. The CDR3 DNA reads as TGTGCCATCAGCGCGTCCCAGGGGGGAGCTGAAGCTTTCTTT. This chain links TRBV10-3 with TRBJ1-1; the match to TRBD1 covers 7 bases. The germline gives CDR1 ENHRY, CDR2 SYGVKD. The V gene end was trimmed by 6 bases and the J gene end by 6 bases; junction bases not matched to a gene: 10. CDR3 length: 14 amino acids.

This chain joins TRBV28 and TRBJ2-7; the D gene is possibly TRBD2 (5 bases). This CDR3 has 13 residues. V shed 2 bases and J shed 4 bases, with 9 bases lying between them. Germline V gives CDR1 MDHEN, CDR2 SYDVKM. The DNA for the CDR3 is TGTGCCAGCAGTTTAACCTCGGGGTACGAGCAGTACTTC. Its protein is CASSLTSGYEQYF.

The rearrangement uses TRBV6-5 and TRBJ1-3; D not certain. The CDR3 sequence is 13 residues long. In germline, CDR1 is MNHEY, CDR2 SVGAGI. The V end was cut by 4 bases, the J end by 0 bases, with 4 bases between. In DNA, the CDR3 is TGTGCCAGCAGTTTCAGCTCTGGAAACACCATATATTTT. Translating it yields CASSFSSGNTIYF.

The genes are TRBV7-7 and TRBJ1-4; 9 bases match TRBD1. J was trimmed by 4 bases and V by 3 bases; bases with no gene match: 3. The CDR3 length is 15 residues. Germline-derived CDR1 and CDR2 are SSHAT and FNYEAQ (reference sequence). As DNA, the CDR3 is TGTGCCAGCAGCTTGACAGGGGGGTTTAATGAAAAACTGTTTTTT. This sequence encodes CASSLTGGFNEKLFF.

This clone has more than one count but fewer than ten. V usage is TRBV19 and J usage is TRBJ1-5; D unresolved. The CDR3 covers 15 residues. Trimming pared 7 bases from V and 5 bases from J, leaving 18 bases between. Germline CDR1 reads LNHDA; CDR2 reads SQIVND (reference sequence). Here the CDR3 reads CASTSSPGSYQPQHF. Written as DNA, the CDR3 is TGTGCCAGTACCTCCTCCCCAGGTTCGTATCAGCCCCAGCATTTT.

V and J are TRBV7-9 and TRBJ2-7; D is unclear. The V and J ends lost 2 bases and 6 bases respectively, with 8 bases between them. The V gene's germline CDR1 is SEHNR and CDR2 FQNEAQ (reference sequence). CDR3 length: 12 amino acids. The CDR3 protein is CASSLSPLEQYF. CDR3 bases: TGTGCCAGCAGCTTATCCCCCCTCGAGCAGTACTTC.

V is TRBV5-3 and J is TRBJ1-2; 9 bases match TRBD1. TRBV5-3 falls under the ORF class, with uncertain function. Losses at the gene ends were 4 bases for V and 4 bases for J; bases not matched to a gene: 8. The CDR3 runs 15 residues. The chain's CDR3 is CARSPGTGKGYGYTF. CDR3 coding DNA: TGTGCCAGAAGCCCCGGGACAGGGAAGGGCTATGGCTACACCTTC.

This chain joins TRBV5-1 and TRBJ2-2, with a weak D call TRBD2 (6 bases). The V gene's germline CDR1 is SGHRS and CDR2 YFSETQ. This CDR3 has 17 residues. The V gene lost 4 bases and the J gene lost 4 bases, with 20 bases spanning the gap. DNA for the CDR3: TGCGCCAGCAGCCCGTTCGGGTCGCGGGATAGCACCGGGGAGCTGTTTTTT. This codes for CASSPFGSRDSTGELFF. Supplemented by reference TRBV5-1 and TRBJ2-2, the full variable domain reads KAGVTQTPRYLIKTRGQQVTLSCSPISGHRSVSWYQQTPGQGLQFLFEYFSETQRNKGNFPGRFSGRQFSNSRSEMNVSTLELGDSALYLCASSPFGSRDSTGELFFGEGSRLTVL.

The chain combines TRBV6-5 with TRBJ2-1; 9 bases line up with TRBD2. CDR3 length equals 14 residues. Germline V lookup: CDR1 MNHEY, CDR2 SVGAGI. V lost 8 bases, J lost 3 bases, and 5 bases stayed unmatched. CDR3 coding DNA: TGTGCCAGCTCCGAGACTAGCGGCTACAATGAGCAGTTCTTC. Translation: CASSETSGYNEQFF.

This sequence joins TRBV19 and TRBJ1-3; 9 positions match TRBD1. CDR3 length: 17 amino acids. V shed 7 bases, J shed 1 base, and the junction held 11 bases outside the gene matches. Germline-derived CDR1 and CDR2 are LNHDA and SQIVND (reference sequence). The CDR3 DNA sequence: TGTGCCAGTACCATCACCGGGACAGGGTCTTCTGGAAACACCATATATTTT. It translates to CASTITGTGSSGNTIYF.

This clone was recorded a few times. This sequence joins TRBV7-9 and TRBJ1-5; D gene unclear. This CDR3 is 14 amino acids long. V lost 2 bases, J lost 2 bases, and 7 bases lay in between. The germline gives CDR1 SEHNR, CDR2 FQNEAQ (reference sequence). The CDR3 bases are TGTGCCAGCAGCTTAAACCGGGGCAATCAGCCCCAGCATTTT. It encodes CASSLNRGNQPQHF.

In its sample, this clone was seen a few times. V and J are TRBV19 and TRBJ2-7; D remains ambiguous. From germline, CDR1 is LNHDA and CDR2 SQIVND (reference sequence). V lost 2 bases and J lost 2, with 10 bases in between. CDR3 length equals 14 residues. Here the CDR3 DNA reads TGTGCCAGTAGTATACTGGCAGGAACCTACGAGCAGTACTTC. It is translated as CASSILAGTYEQYF.

The chain recombines TRBV2 with TRBJ2-7; D is undetermined. V was pared by 8 bases and J by 5 bases, with 16 bases between. Germline values: CDR1 SNHLY, CDR2 FYNNEI. The CDR3 consists of 13 residues. CDR3 DNA sequence: TGTGCCAGCTGGTCCCAGGATCGCGACGAGCAGTACTTC. It specifies CASWSQDRDEQYF.

This clone was counted a single time. The chain combines TRBV11-2 with TRBJ2-2; no clear D gene. The length of the CDR3 is 14 residues. V was shortened by 1 base and J by 4 bases, with 7 bases between the two germline ends. Per germline, CDR1 SGHAT and CDR2 FQNNGV. The CDR3 DNA sequence: TGTGCCAGCAGCTTAGTGGGCATCACCGGGGAGCTGTTTTTT. Protein product: CASSLVGITGELFF.